This T cell receptor (beta chain) derives from a study of CD8 T cells in Susac syndrome. This CDR3 has 13 amino acids. Trimming left V 1 base short and J 1 base short, with 7 bases between. CDR1 is DFQATT and CDR2 is SNEGSKA in the germline V gene (reference sequence). CD8+ and CD4+ T cells taken from blood had their TCR beta sequenced. It was healthy donors who served as the controls, matched for age and sex. The CD8+ and CD4+ T cells were negatively isolated, with the TEMRA cells enriched by FACS. This clonotype was observed a single time. Random hexamers were used to reverse transcribe an amount of roughly 0.5 to 1 ug RNA. An immunoSEQ multiplex PCR generated amplified TCR beta CDR3 products spanning 54 Vbeta and 13 Jbeta. MiXCR was run by TCRdb on the immunoSEQ multiplex PCR reads, yielding one entry per CDR3 protein. The sample records approximately 120,000 distinct CDR3 sequences, 90% to 95% being singletons.

The chain is built from TRBV20-1 and TRBJ1-1; D is undetermined. This TCR came from a human donor in good health. The sample consisted of CD4+ T cells from PBMCs. The CDR3 reads CSARGAANTEAFF. DNA of the CDR3: TGCAGTGCTAGAGGTGCAGCGAACACTGAAGCTTTCTTT.